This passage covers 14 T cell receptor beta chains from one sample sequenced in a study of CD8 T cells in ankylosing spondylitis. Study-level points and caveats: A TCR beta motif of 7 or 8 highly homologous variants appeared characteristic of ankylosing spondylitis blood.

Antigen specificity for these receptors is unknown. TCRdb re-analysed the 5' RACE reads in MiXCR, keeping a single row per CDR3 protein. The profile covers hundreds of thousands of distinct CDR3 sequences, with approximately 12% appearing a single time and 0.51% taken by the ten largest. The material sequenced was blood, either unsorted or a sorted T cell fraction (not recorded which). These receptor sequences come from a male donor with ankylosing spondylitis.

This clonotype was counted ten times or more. CDR3 DNA sequence: TGCAGCGTTGAAGGGGACAGGGGCCTCAAAGAGACCCAGTACTTC. Translation: CSVEGDRGLKETQYF. The chain uses TRBV29-1 and TRBJ2-5, with TRBD1 matching 10 bases. Trimming cost V 1 base and J 3 bases; bases outside gene matches: 5. Germline-derived CDR1 and CDR2 are SQVTM and ANQGSEA. The CDR3 is 15 amino acids. Supplemented by reference TRBV29-1 and TRBJ2-5, the full variable domain reads SAVISQKPSRDICQRGTSLTIQCQVDSQVTMMFWYRQQPGQSLTLIATANQGSEATYESGFVIDKFPISRPNLTFSTLTVSNMSPEDSSIYLCSVEGDRGLKETQYFGPGTRLLVL.

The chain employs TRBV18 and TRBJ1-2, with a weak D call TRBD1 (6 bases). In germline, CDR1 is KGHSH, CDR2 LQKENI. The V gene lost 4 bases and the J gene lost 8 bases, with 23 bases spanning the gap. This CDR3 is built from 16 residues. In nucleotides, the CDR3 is TGTGCCAGCTCACAAGCATGGGACACTGATCTAATAGGCTACACCTTC. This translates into CASSQAWDTDLIGYTF.

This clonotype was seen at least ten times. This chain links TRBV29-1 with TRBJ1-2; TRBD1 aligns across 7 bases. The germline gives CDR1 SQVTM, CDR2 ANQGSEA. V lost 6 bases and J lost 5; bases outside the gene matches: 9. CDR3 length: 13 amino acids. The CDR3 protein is CSVALGQAYGYTF. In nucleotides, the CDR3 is TGCAGCGTCGCCCTAGGACAGGCGTATGGCTACACCTTC.

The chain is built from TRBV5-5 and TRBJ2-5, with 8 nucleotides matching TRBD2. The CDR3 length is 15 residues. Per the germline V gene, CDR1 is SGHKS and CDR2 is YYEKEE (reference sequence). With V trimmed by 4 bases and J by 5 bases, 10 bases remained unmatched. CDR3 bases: TGTGCCAGCAGCCCCGGGGGGGCCGTGGCGGAGACCCAGTACTTC. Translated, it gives CASSPGGAVAETQYF.

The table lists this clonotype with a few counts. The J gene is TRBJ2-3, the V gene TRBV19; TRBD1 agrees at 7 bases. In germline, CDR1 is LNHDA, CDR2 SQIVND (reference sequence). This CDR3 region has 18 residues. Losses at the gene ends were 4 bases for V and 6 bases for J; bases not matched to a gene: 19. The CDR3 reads CASSTITPKGGAPDTQYF. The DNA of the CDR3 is TGTGCCAGTAGTACCATTACCCCGAAAGGGGGCGCCCCGGATACGCAGTATTTT.

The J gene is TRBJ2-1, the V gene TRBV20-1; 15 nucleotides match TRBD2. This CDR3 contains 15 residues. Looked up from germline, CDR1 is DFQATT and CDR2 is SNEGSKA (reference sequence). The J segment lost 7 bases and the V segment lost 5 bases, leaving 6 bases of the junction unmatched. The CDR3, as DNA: TGCAGTGCTCCGGGACTAGCGGGAGGTAGAAATGAGCAGTTCTTC. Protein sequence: CSAPGLAGGRNEQFF.

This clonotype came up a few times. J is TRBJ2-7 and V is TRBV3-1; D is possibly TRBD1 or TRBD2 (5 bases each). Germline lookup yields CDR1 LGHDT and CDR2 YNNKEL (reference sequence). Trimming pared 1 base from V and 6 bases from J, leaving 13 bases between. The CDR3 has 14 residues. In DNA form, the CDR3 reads TGTGCCAGCAGCCAAGTGAGGGGCGCATCCGAGCAGTACTTC. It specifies CASSQVRGASEQYF.

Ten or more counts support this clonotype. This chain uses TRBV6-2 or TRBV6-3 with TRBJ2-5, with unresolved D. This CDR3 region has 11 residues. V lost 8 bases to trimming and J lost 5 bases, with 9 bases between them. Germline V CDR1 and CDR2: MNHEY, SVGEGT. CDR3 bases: TGTGCCAGCGGTGTAGGGGAGACCCAGTACTTC. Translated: CASGVGETQYF.

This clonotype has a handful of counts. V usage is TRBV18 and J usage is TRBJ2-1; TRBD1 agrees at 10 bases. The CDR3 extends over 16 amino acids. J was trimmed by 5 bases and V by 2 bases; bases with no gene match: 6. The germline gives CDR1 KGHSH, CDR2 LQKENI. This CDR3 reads CASSPKLGTGDNEQFF. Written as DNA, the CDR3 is TGTGCCAGCTCACCAAAGTTGGGGACAGGGGACAATGAGCAGTTCTTC.

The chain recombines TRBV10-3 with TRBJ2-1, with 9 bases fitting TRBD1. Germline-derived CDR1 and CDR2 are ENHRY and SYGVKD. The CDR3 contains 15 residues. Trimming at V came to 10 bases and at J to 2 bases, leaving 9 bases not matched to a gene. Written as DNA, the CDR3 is TGTGCCAGCCGAACAGGGGGCAGGACCTACAATGAGCAGTTCTTC. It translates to CASRTGGRTYNEQFF.

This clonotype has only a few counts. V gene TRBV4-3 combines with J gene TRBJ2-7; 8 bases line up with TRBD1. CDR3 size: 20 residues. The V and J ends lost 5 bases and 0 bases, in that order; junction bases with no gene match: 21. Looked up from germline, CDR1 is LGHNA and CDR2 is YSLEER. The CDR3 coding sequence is TGCGCCAGCAGCGCCGCATTAGGGGGACAGGAGGACACTAGCTCCTACGAGCAGTACTTC. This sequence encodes CASSAALGGQEDTSSYEQYF.

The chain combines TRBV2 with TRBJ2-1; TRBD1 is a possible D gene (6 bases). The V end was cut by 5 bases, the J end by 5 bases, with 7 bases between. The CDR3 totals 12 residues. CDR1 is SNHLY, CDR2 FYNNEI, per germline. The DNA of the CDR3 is TGTGCCAGCAGTACAGGGAACAATGAGCAGTTCTTC. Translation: CASSTGNNEQFF.

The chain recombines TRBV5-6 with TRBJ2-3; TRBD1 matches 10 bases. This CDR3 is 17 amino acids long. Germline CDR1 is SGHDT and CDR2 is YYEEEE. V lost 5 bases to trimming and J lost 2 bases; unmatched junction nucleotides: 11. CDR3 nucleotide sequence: TGTGCCAGCAGGTTTCCAGGAGGGACAGGGGTCACAGATACGCAGTATTTT. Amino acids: CASRFPGGTGVTDTQYF. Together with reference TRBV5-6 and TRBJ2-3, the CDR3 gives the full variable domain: DAGVTQSPTHLIKTRGQQVTLRCSPKSGHDTVSWYQQALGQGPQFIFQYYEEEERQRGNFPDRFSGHQFPNYSSELNVNALLLGDSALYLCASRFPGGTGVTDTQYFGPGTRLTVL.

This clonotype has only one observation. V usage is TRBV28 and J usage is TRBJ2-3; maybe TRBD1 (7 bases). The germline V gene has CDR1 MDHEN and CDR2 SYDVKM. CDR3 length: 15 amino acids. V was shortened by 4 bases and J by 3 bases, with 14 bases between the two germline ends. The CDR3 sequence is CASSSTGAGTDTQYF. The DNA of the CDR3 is TGTGCCAGCAGTTCAACAGGGGCGGGGACAGATACGCAGTATTTT.